This TCR beta chain stems from a study of cytomegalovirus exposure and HLA in healthy donors (dated 2017 in TCRdb). About the full investigation: An earlier analysis of more than 550 of the donors reported around 280 Gb of sequence data and 95 million to 120 million unique TCR beta sequences obtained from about 180 million T cells. About five DR-DQ haplotypes were treated as single units for association and clustering because of strong linkage in the cohort. The study used immunosequencing to profile the T cell repertoires of several hundred subjects and linked those repertoires to cytomegalovirus serostatus. Typing coverage differed by locus: A, B, C, DRB1 and DQB1 were typed in about 620-630 donors, DQA1 in about 510, DPA1 in approximately 600, and DPB1 in around 440. All discovery cohort repertoires had been generated using a single sequencing platform. Approximately 300 gigabases of sequencing data and around 85 million unique TCR sequences made up an early release that covered fewer than 650 HLA-typed donors. A later genetic analysis used genome-wide SNP genotypes for about 60% of the 666 donors, treating that subset as a discovery cohort. On average, around 200,000 unique TCR beta nucleotide sequences were sequenced per donor among 398 genotyped donors of the cohort, with about 19% of those sequences being non-productive. A separate validation cohort of 100 to 150 different subjects was used in addition to the 666-subject first cohort. Both class I and class II loci were covered by HLA typing, at four-digit resolution. An earlier analysis of 587 of the donors used high-throughput TCR beta sequencing to judge whether each TCR beta V gene segment behaved as functional or pseudogenic. A later analysis re-analyzed previously published TCR beta repertoires from 600 to 850 donors and added high-resolution HLA genotyping to study TCR occurrence patterns. Donor age, sex, ethnicity and CMV serostatus were collected together with the repertoire data. Rather than using new phenotypic data, the later analysis identified candidate immune exposures from TCR beta sequences and from how often those sequences occurred across donors. The aim of the study was to test whether cataloging public T cell receptors could identify signatures of past pathogen exposure. The study combined high-throughput TCR immunosequencing, statistical association of individual TCRs with disease status, and machine learning to predict cytomegalovirus infection status. Of the 350 to 400 genotyped donors, 65% to 90% fell in the genetic ancestry cluster associated with self-reported Caucasian donors.

The library was made by the immunoSEQ multiplex PCR assay. For the multiplex PCR, a mixture combining 60 forward primers for TCR Vbeta segments and 13 reverse primers for TCR Jbeta segments was used. Amplification of the CDR3 region of rearranged TCR beta genes was performed with a multiplex PCR assay on genomic DNA. The amplified TCR beta libraries were sequenced on the Illumina HiSeq System as 87-base-pair reads. Regarding the original processing steps: In a later analysis, roughly 80 million unique TCR beta chains were counted across the roughly 610 repertoires, and roughly 11 million of these chains were shared by at least two donors. Raw reads were error-corrected and collapsed into unique sequences by a nearest-neighbor algorithm in which closely related sequences were merged to remove PCR and sequencing errors. V, D and J gene segments were assigned by aligning CDR3 sequences to IMGT reference sequences. For a sequence to be retained, a match of at least six nucleotides was required to both a V gene segment and a J gene segment. A rearrangement counted as productive if the CDR3 had no stop codons and remained in frame with V and J, and every other rearrangement counted as non-productive. CDR3 was defined by IMGT convention, running from the second conserved V-encoded cysteine to the conserved J-encoded phenylalanine. In an earlier analysis of more than 550 of the donors, sequences lacking an unambiguous match to a single V gene segment were excluded. An earlier analysis of several hundred of the donors called V segments functional above 56.7% productive rearrangements and segregating when the between-donor standard deviation exceeded 5%. A statistical classification framework was built for diagnosing cytomegalovirus status from the catalog of TCR beta chain sequences. In a later analysis, V and J genes were assigned by comparing TCR nucleotide sequences against IMGT/GENE-DB human TR gene sequences. A later analysis assigned CDR3 sequences and most-parsimonious VDJ recombination scenarios with the TCRdist pipeline. In a later analysis, every TCR beta chain was defined by the combination of its CDR3 amino acid sequence and its V-gene family, and reads without a unique V-gene family were dropped. A later analysis removed 600 or so highly shared, low-generation-probability nucleotide sequences to deal with suspected cross-contamination and a sequencing artifact. In a later analysis, a clonal expansion index for each public chain was calculated from normalized within-repertoire ranks of inferred template counts. Generation probabilities in a later analysis came from a VDJ recombination model fitted to out-of-frame rearrangements, and those results were checked against IGoR. In a later analysis, TCR-TCR, TCR-HLA and TCR-CMV co-occurrence was scored with hypergeometric tests, and a repertoire-size bias correction was applied to TCR pairs. False discovery rates were estimated in a later analysis by permuting HLA or CMV assignments 20 times. In a later analysis, co-occurring TCRs were grouped with DBSCAN, and TCRdist sequence similarity was added when clustering was performed within HLA-allele-positive subsets. Repertoires with fewer than 30,000 or more than 120,000 public chains, plus five repertoires with anomalous nucleotide sharing, were excluded from co-occurrence clustering. What TCRdb holds here is the immuneACCESS table cut down to in-frame rearrangements. Part of the clones is not present; checked against another copy, under half of the missing clones reflect an unresolved V gene, and the others are unexplained. V, J and clone size are those of that table, while D and trimming were read from the DNA. This sample lists 150,000 to 200,000 clones; about three quarters were detected once. The top ten clones comprise more than 13% of the sample.

To note about this clone: Which antigen it targets is not known. No base quality values were provided; no much bigger clone lies one nucleotide off.

Overall results and qualifications from the work: In an earlier analysis of some 550 of the donors, most TCR beta V segments were observed in productive rearrangements about 87% or about 30% of the time, broadly matching IMGT annotations. A further reported finding was that TCR beta sequences accurately predicted the HLA-A and HLA-B alleles for most subjects in the first cohort. In a later analysis, several top co-occurrence clusters were reported to appear linked to parvovirus B19, influenza, CMV and Epstein-Barr virus. Because HLA typing was unavailable for some donors at each locus, only the typed subset was used in association tests. In a later analysis, HLA-associated TCR beta chains showed more clonal expansion and lower generation probabilities than non-associated chains that were equally common. A later genetic analysis reported fewer N-insertions in productive TCRs among donors in an Asian-associated ancestry cluster than the roughly 620-donor mean. Correlated functional status among segregating V segments might reflect linkage disequilibrium, but an unknown experimental factor could not be ruled out. The authors suggested that the approach could potentially be generalized to other disease states and immunological phenotypes. When HLA alleles, especially DR and DQ, strongly co-occurred, TCR associations were difficult to assign to individual alleles. In a later analysis, TCR association rates were found to vary across HLA loci, with the most associated TCRs seen for DRB1 alleles and the fewest for HLA-C alleles. In a later analysis, most CMV-associated TCR beta chains were found to appear HLA-restricted, with HLA associations seemingly driven largely by CMV exposure. At a false discovery rate of 0.05, a later analysis linked around 15,000 TCR beta sequences to specific HLA alleles. Because counts were too low, roughly 16 rarely observed V segments, including chromosome 9 orphons, were left out of the earlier analysis of roughly 600 of the donors. Roughly uniform sequencing depth across donors was assumed in presence/absence analyses, although this assumption may not hold. CMV serostatus was the only immune exposure information available for the cohort. Most TCR sequences were seen in very few donors, while some public TCRs were found in many individuals. A group of highly shared sequence variants was considered likely to be a technical artifact of the sequencing pipeline. Some IMGT-functional V segments, including TRBV6-2 and TRBV6-3, could not be distinguished by the 87-base-pair reads and were therefore excluded. In vitro tests confirmed that a few of the cytomegalovirus-associated TCR beta chains recognize cytomegalovirus antigens. A total of 150 to 200 TCR beta chains were listed by the study as associated with cytomegalovirus. In this cohort, only TCR beta chains were sequenced, and detectable features were limited by the absence of alpha or paired-chain data. Cytomegalovirus status was reported to be diagnosed by the classifier with high specificity and sensitivity in both the original and validation cohorts. A later genetic analysis associated a missense DCLRE1C variant with V-gene and J-gene trimming of TCR beta chains, and an independent cohort replicated the association.

In total, roughly 710 healthy bone marrow donors made up the cohort. Cohort members were all nominally healthy when sampled, although unrecorded immune exposures were likely present. The donor was CMV seropositive and belonged to the group of 250 to 300 seropositive cohort members. A peripheral blood sample was collected from each donor, and TCR beta sequencing was performed on peripheral blood mononuclear cells. The Qiagen DNeasy Blood Extraction Kit was used to extract genomic DNA from the blood cell samples. The germline V gene supplies CDR1 SGHTA and CDR2 FQGNSA. Taken from cysteine to phenylalanine, the CDR3 has 14 residues. Just CDR3 DNA is preserved here, 42 bases in frame from base 1. Trimmed from V: 5 bases; trimmed from J: 5 bases; junction bases lacking a gene match: 6.

The rearranged chain carries TRBV7-2 and TRBJ2-5, with 9 junctional bases fitting TRBD1. The material sequenced was PBMCs. This sequence was found in a man in his forties or fifties in good health and CMV-seropositive. The sequence in DNA is TGTGCCAGCAGCGTAACAGGGGGCGGGGAGACCCAGTACTTC. Translated, this is CASSVTGGGETQYF.